One and the same sample provided the 27 T cell receptor beta chains below, sequenced in a study of T cell responses to AZD1222 COVID-19 vaccine. The table came from immunoSEQ multiplex PCR; TCRdb's copy has only in-frame clones and leaves some out. Of approximately 110,000 clones in the sample, 91% were seen once. This sample comprised peripheral blood, obtained on day 0 of AZD1222 vaccination. The receptors were sampled from an adult in good health.

The V gene is TRBV6-1, the J gene TRBJ2-7; no definite D call. V was shortened by 3 bases and J by 3 bases, with 6 bases between the two germline ends. CDR3 size: 12 residues. From germline, CDR1 is MNHNS and CDR2 SASEGT. The CDR3 bases are TGTGCCAGCAGTGATAGCCTCTACGAGCAGTACTTC. Its translation: CASSDSLYEQYF.

This sequence joins TRBV2 and TRBJ1-5; no clear D. V gave up 8 bases and J gave up 1 base, with 12 bases separating them. The CDR3 is 14 amino acids. In germline, CDR1 is SNHLY, CDR2 FYNNEI. The CDR3 loop is CASAPGSSNQPQHF. CDR3 in DNA: TGTGCCAGCGCCCCGGGGTCGAGCAATCAGCCCCAGCATTTT.

The V and J genes are TRBV20-1 and TRBJ1-1; 8 positions agree with TRBD1. CDR1 DFQATT and CDR2 SNEGSKA come from the germline V gene (reference sequence). V trimming: 3 bases; J trimming: 4 bases; junction bases outside the gene matches: 10. The CDR3 is 15 amino acids. CDR3 region: CSASNPTGGGTEAFF. CDR3 in DNA: TGCAGTGCTAGTAACCCCACAGGGGGAGGCACTGAAGCTTTCTTT.

The chain employs TRBV5-5 and TRBJ1-1, with TRBD1 matching 8 bases. V shed 5 bases, J shed 5 bases, and the junction held 5 bases outside the gene matches. CDR1 and CDR2 from the germline V gene are SGHKS and YYEKEE (reference sequence). This CDR3 comprises 13 residues. Here the CDR3 DNA reads TGTGCCAGCAGGCCGAGGACAGGGACTGAAGCTTTCTTT. Protein: CASRPRTGTEAFF.

This chain links TRBV6-5 with TRBJ1-1, with 9 bases aligning to TRBD1. Trimming cost V 0 bases and J 6 bases; bases outside gene matches: 5. The germline gives CDR1 MNHEY, CDR2 SVGAGI. The CDR3 length is 15 residues. CDR3 bases: TGTGCCAGCAGTTACTCGGGACAGGGTGACGCTGAAGCTTTCTTT. Translated, it gives CASSYSGQGDAEAFF.

The rearrangement joins TRBV5-4 to TRBJ1-1; 11 bases agree with TRBD1. The trim removed 3 bases at V and 4 bases at J, leaving 5 bases unmatched. Germline V CDR1 and CDR2: SGHNT, YYREEE (reference sequence). The CDR3 extends over 15 amino acids. The CDR3 DNA follows: TGTGCCAGCAGCTCTGCTGGGACAGGGGGCACTGAAGCTTTCTTT. Its translation: CASSSAGTGGTEAFF.

J is TRBJ1-4 and V is TRBV3-1 (or the pseudogene TRBV3-2), with TRBD1 matching 8 bases. The CDR3 is 15 amino acids. CDR1 and CDR2 from the germline V gene are LGHDT and YNNKEL (reference sequence). V lost 4 bases, J lost 8 bases, and 9 bases stayed unmatched. Written as DNA, the CDR3 is TGTGCCAGCAGCCCCAGGGGGCTGGGGGTCGAAAAACTGTTTTTT. Its translation: CASSPRGLGVEKLFF.

V gene TRBV19 combines with J gene TRBJ1-4; 8 nucleotides align to TRBD1. Germline V gene data show CDR1 as LNHDA and CDR2 as SQIVND (reference sequence). The CDR3 is 16 amino acids. J lost 4 bases, V lost 5 bases, and 9 bases had no gene match. The CDR3 coding sequence is TGTGCCAGTAGTCCCCTCCCCGGGACAGGTAATGAAAAACTGTTTTTT. Its translation is CASSPLPGTGNEKLFF. Complete variable domain (other parts from reference TRBV19 and TRBJ1-4): DGGITQSPKYLFRKEGQNVTLSCEQNLNHDAMYWYRQDPGQGLRLIYYSQIVNDFQKGDIAEGYSVSREKKESFPLTVTSAQKNPTAFYLCASSPLPGTGNEKLFFGSGTQLSVL.

The chain combines TRBV6-5 with TRBJ2-1, with 7 bases fitting TRBD2. The trim removed 5 bases at V and 2 bases at J, leaving 6 bases unmatched. Germline V gene lookup returns CDR1 MNHEY and CDR2 SVGAGI. The CDR3 runs 15 residues. This CDR3 is CASSPLGGAYNEQFF. As DNA, the CDR3 is TGTGCCAGCAGTCCCTTGGGGGGGGCCTACAATGAGCAGTTCTTC.

This clone appeared once. V and J are TRBV6-5 and TRBJ2-7, with TRBD1 identical over 7 bases. V lost 0 bases, J lost 3 bases, and 5 bases stayed unmatched. CDR3 size: 15 residues. Germline V lookup: CDR1 MNHEY, CDR2 SVGAGI. The CDR3 DNA reads as TGTGCCAGCAGTTACTCAAGGGGGCGTTTCTACGAGCAGTACTTC. Translating it yields CASSYSRGRFYEQYF.

The V gene is TRBV28, the J gene TRBJ1-1, with D possibly TRBD1 on 6 matching bases. The CDR3 is made up of 15 amino acids. V lost 5 bases to trimming and J lost 5 bases, with 18 bases between them. The germline gives CDR1 MDHEN, CDR2 SYDVKM. The CDR3 sequence is CASSLHGGALTEAFF. Written as DNA, the CDR3 is TGTGCCAGCAGTCTCCATGGGGGGGCGCTGACTGAAGCTTTCTTT.

This clone was observed a single time. V is TRBV10-2 and J is TRBJ1-6, with D perhaps matching TRBD1 (6 bases). The V gene's germline CDR1 is WSHSY and CDR2 SAAADI. The CDR3 loop spans 14 amino acids. The V and J ends lost 3 bases and 10 bases respectively, with 13 bases between them. The CDR3 DNA follows: TGCGCCAGCAGTGACCCTAGGGGGGGATCACCCCTCCACTTT. Encoded protein: CASSDPRGGSPLHF.

The genes are TRBV7-9 and TRBJ2-3, with 12 bases matching TRBD2. The V gene's germline CDR1 is SEHNR and CDR2 FQNEAQ (reference sequence). The length of the CDR3 is 14 residues. CDR3 loop: CADTGLAGSDTQYF. The CDR3 DNA sequence: TGTGCGGATACGGGACTAGCGGGCTCAGATACGCAGTATTTT.

V gene TRBV2 combines with J gene TRBJ2-1; D possibly corresponds to TRBD2 (6 bases). The CDR3 runs to 15 residues. Trimming removed 5 bases from V and 0 bases from J, with 11 bases in between. Per germline, CDR1 SNHLY and CDR2 FYNNEI. CDR3 nucleotide sequence: TGTGCCAGCAGTCTGGCGGGGAGCTCCTACAATGAGCAGTTCTTC. Translating it yields CASSLAGSSYNEQFF.

The chain combines TRBV6-5 with TRBJ1-1, with TRBD1 matching over 10 bases. The CDR3 is 15 amino acids. The V gene's germline CDR1 is MNHEY and CDR2 SVGAGI. The V segment lost 0 bases and the J segment 4 bases; nucleotides outside the gene matches: 2. CDR3: CASSYSWTGGTEAFF. The CDR3 DNA follows: TGTGCCAGCAGTTACTCGTGGACAGGGGGCACTGAAGCTTTCTTT.

This clone has just one count. The gene calls are TRBV28 and TRBJ1-1; D not certain. The CDR3 is 15 residues long. Trimming cost V 5 bases and J 0 bases, with 13 bases left between them. CDR1 and CDR2 from the germline V gene are MDHEN and SYDVKM. The CDR3 DNA is TGTGCCAGCAGTCCACCGGATGGGCTGAACACTGAAGCTTTCTTT. Its translation is CASSPPDGLNTEAFF. The entire variable domain, with the rest obtained from reference TRBV28 and TRBJ1-1, is as follows: DVKVTQSSRYLVKRTGEKVFLECVQDMDHENMFWYRQDPGLGLRLIYFSYDVKMKEKGDIPEGYSVSREKKERFSLILESASTNQTSMYLCASSPPDGLNTEAFFGQGTRLTVV.

This clone was seen a handful of times. V and J are TRBV29-1 and TRBJ2-7, with D unresolved. CDR1 is SQVTM and CDR2 is ANQGSEA in the germline V gene. This CDR3 region has 13 residues. Deletions cut 2 bases from V and 5 bases from J, with 13 bases between. CDR3 nucleotide sequence: TGCAGCGTTGAAACTTCGGTTTGGGACGAGCAGTACTTC. Translating gives CSVETSVWDEQYF.

The chain recombines TRBV5-4 with TRBJ1-4; tentatively, D is TRBD1 (5 bases). The CDR3 loop spans 15 amino acids. V lost 4 bases and J 0 bases, leaving 10 bases between the germline ends. Germline lookup yields CDR1 SGHNT and CDR2 YYREEE (reference sequence). CDR3 nucleotides: TGTGCCAGCAGCGGGGGGGGTACAACTAATGAAAAACTGTTTTTT. This gives the protein CASSGGGTTNEKLFF.

The genes are TRBV28 and TRBJ1-4; TRBD1 matches 8 bases. Germline lookup yields CDR1 MDHEN and CDR2 SYDVKM. The CDR3 runs to 14 residues. Trimming removed 3 bases from V and 7 bases from J; junction bases left unmatched: 4. The CDR3 DNA sequence: TGTGCCAGCAGTTTTCGGGACAGGTCTGAAAAACTGTTTTTT. It yields the protein CASSFRDRSEKLFF.

V usage is TRBV6-5 and J usage is TRBJ1-2, with TRBD1 as a possible D gene (6 bases). The germline gives CDR1 MNHEY, CDR2 SVGAGI. This CDR3 is 13 amino acids long. The V and J ends lost 6 bases and 2 bases respectively, with 10 bases between them. The CDR3 DNA reads as TGTGCCAGCAGACTGGACAGAAACTATGGCTACACCTTC. This encodes CASRLDRNYGYTF.

Written as DNA, the CDR3 is TGTGCCAGCCTCCTGCCGGGGCGGGGGGGCCGGAATGAGCAGTTCTTC. Translation gives CASLLPGRGGRNEQFF. The chain is built from TRBV2 and TRBJ2-1, with 9 bases fitting TRBD2. Germline V gene sequence: CDR1 SNHLY, CDR2 FYNNEI. This CDR3 region has 16 residues. The V and J ends lost 8 bases and 7 bases, in that order; junction bases with no gene match: 15.

The chain uses TRBV30 and TRBJ2-3; D gene unclear. Germline V lookup: CDR1 GTSNPN, CDR2 SVGIG (reference sequence). CDR3 length: 13 amino acids. Trimming took 0 bases from V and 4 from J, leaving 8 bases between them. The CDR3 loop reads CAWSVQYPDTQYF. The CDR3 DNA reads TGTGCCTGGAGTGTACAGTATCCAGATACGCAGTATTTT.

This chain uses TRBV7-2 with TRBJ2-1, with 10 bases fitting TRBD2. The ends lost 5 bases at V and 9 bases at J; junction bases unmatched: 16. The CDR3 extends over 17 amino acids. CDR1 is SGHTA and CDR2 is FQGNSA in the germline V gene. CDR3 protein: CASSQLSLAGVYGEQFF. CDR3 DNA: TGTGCCAGCAGCCAGCTATCTCTAGCGGGAGTTTACGGTGAGCAGTTCTTC.

The rearrangement joins TRBV18 to TRBJ1-2; tentatively, D is TRBD1 (6 bases). Germline V CDR1 and CDR2: KGHSH, LQKENI. Trimming stripped 5 bases from V and 2 bases from J, with 15 bases between. The CDR3 runs to 15 residues. The CDR3 DNA sequence: TGTGCCAGCTCAATCCTGACAGGAACCAACTATGGCTACACCTTC. Translating gives CASSILTGTNYGYTF.

CDR3 DNA sequence: TGCGCCAGCAGCCAAGACAGGGTATACCGACAGCGAAACACCATATATTTT. Its protein is CASSQDRVYRQRNTIYF. This rearrangement joins TRBV4-1 to TRBJ1-3; maybe TRBD1 (5 bases). From germline, CDR1 is MGHRA and CDR2 YSYEKL. CDR3 length: 17 residues. Trimming pared 0 bases from V and 5 bases from J, leaving 17 bases between.

The chain employs TRBV2 and TRBJ1-1; D gene ambiguous. The germline V gene encodes CDR1 SNHLY and CDR2 FYNNEI. The CDR3 contains 12 residues. V gave up 6 bases and J gave up 5 bases, with 10 bases separating them. The CDR3 protein is CASRIDGTEAFF. CDR3 nucleotides: TGTGCCAGCAGGATCGACGGGACTGAAGCTTTCTTT.

The V and J genes are TRBV3-1 (or the pseudogene TRBV3-2) and TRBJ2-5; 7 bases line up with TRBD1. Germline CDR1 reads LGHDT; CDR2 reads YNNKEL (reference sequence). V lost 4 bases to trimming and J lost 0 bases; unmatched junction nucleotides: 8. CDR3 size: 16 residues. In DNA form, the CDR3 reads TGTGCCAGCAGCCTCCAGACAGGGCCGTACCAAGAGACCCAGTACTTC. It codes for CASSLQTGPYQETQYF.